Below, 7 T cell receptor beta chains from the same sample are listed, as sequenced in a study of response to subunit inactivated influenza vaccine (dated by TCRdb to the late 2010s). To prepare the library, RT-PCR was applied. The listed sequencing device is Illumina HiSeq 2500. TCRdb's own reprocessing of the public reads used fastp at Q25 and MiXCR and kept productive beta chains. Entries are consolidated by CDR3 protein sequence, retaining the most common genes and DNA. Within this sample are roughly 570,000 distinct CDR3 sequences, with around 15% of them counted one time only. The ten largest account for around 10% of the sample. Sequenced material: PBMCs from blood, taken 11 to 12 days after vaccination. The receptors come from a man aged 50-59 years who received an inactivated influenza vaccine. Donor details come from another sample of the same person, matched by shared clones.

This clonotype was seen at least ten times. The gene calls are TRBV20-1 and TRBJ1-6; TRBD1 might be the D (5 bases). Germline-derived CDR1 and CDR2 are DFQATT and SNEGSKA (reference sequence). Trimming pared 0 bases from V and 8 bases from J, leaving 17 bases between. The CDR3 length is 16 residues. Here the CDR3 reads CSARDKVQGTDSPLHF. As DNA, the CDR3 is TGCAGTGCTAGAGATAAGGTCCAGGGTACAGATTCACCCCTCCACTTT.

This clonotype has just a few counts. J is TRBJ2-2 and V is TRBV2, with unresolved D. The CDR3 sequence is 13 residues long. Trimming cost V 7 bases and J 1 base, with 7 bases left between them. Per germline, CDR1 SNHLY and CDR2 FYNNEI. CDR3 loop: CASNYKNTGELFF. The CDR3 DNA follows: TGTGCCAGCAATTATAAGAACACCGGGGAGCTGTTTTTT.

This chain joins TRBV6-5 and TRBJ1-1; no reliable D call. Between the trimmed V and J ends, which lost 0 bases and 2 bases, there was a span of 7 bases. The CDR3 loop spans 14 amino acids. CDR1 is MNHEY and CDR2 is SVGAGI in the germline V gene. The DNA for the CDR3 is TGTGCCAGCAGTTACTCTGCAGCCAACACTGAAGCTTTCTTT. It translates to CASSYSAANTEAFF.

This chain connects TRBV11-2 to TRBJ2-3; 12 bases agree with TRBD1. The CDR3 loop spans 19 amino acids. V was clipped by 3 bases and J by 2 bases; unmatched bases: 12. Germline assignment: CDR1 SGHAT and CDR2 FQNNGV. The CDR3 DNA follows: TGTGCCAGCAGCTTTTACCGGGACAGGGGGCTCCTACACACAGATACGCAGTATTTT. It translates to CASSFYRDRGLLHTDTQYF.

This clonotype occurred a few times. The chain carries TRBV3-1 and TRBJ1-1, with D possibly matching TRBD1 (6 bases). This CDR3 comprises 14 residues. The ends were cut back, 3 bases at V and 1 base at J, with 9 bases in the middle. CDR1 and CDR2 from the germline V gene are LGHDT and YNNKEL (reference sequence). CDR3 bases: TGTGCCAGCAGCCACCCGGGACAGAACACTGAAGCTTTCTTT. Residues: CASSHPGQNTEAFF.

V is TRBV10-3 and J is TRBJ1-2; D perhaps matches TRBD1 (5 bases). Looked up from germline, CDR1 is ENHRY and CDR2 is SYGVKD. This CDR3 region has 12 residues. Trimming pared 2 bases from V and 7 bases from J, leaving 8 bases between. CDR3 sequence: CAISEGGGGYTF. Here the CDR3 DNA reads TGTGCCATCAGTGAGGGGGGAGGTGGCTACACCTTC.

J is TRBJ2-5 and V is TRBV4-2; 7 bases map to TRBD1. After removal of 4 bases from V and 2 bases from J, the junction contained 4 bases not matched to a gene. The CDR3 length is 14 residues. Germline V gives CDR1 LGHNA, CDR2 YNFKEQ. CDR3 protein: CASSPTGVQETQYF. The CDR3, as DNA: TGTGCCAGCAGCCCCACAGGGGTTCAAGAGACCCAGTACTTC.